This T cell receptor (beta chain) was obtained from a study of technical replicates of blood from a handful of donors. Measured with immunoSEQ multiplex PCR; TCRdb has only the in-frame clones, and not every one. The repertoire holds about 79,000 clones, 90% to 95% seen once, with about 0.24% in the top ten. This sequence originates from a human donor in good health. Sequences were obtained from T cells isolated from PBMCs.

CDR3 residues: CASSEKGSAEAFF. For the CDR3, the DNA is TGCGCCAGCAGTGAGAAGGGGTCCGCGGAAGCTTTCTTT. V usage is TRBV10-2 and J usage is TRBJ1-1, with D possibly TRBD1 on 5 matching bases. V lost 2 bases to trimming and J lost 8 bases, with 12 bases between them. The CDR3 is made up of 13 amino acids. Germline loops: CDR1 WSHSY, CDR2 SAAADI.